This record looks at one TCR beta chain sequence and its context. Each CDR3 protein is one row after TCRdb ran MiXCR on the RT-PCR reads. Of approximately 200,000 distinct CDR3 sequences listed, around two fifths were seen once; the top ten hold about 30%. The data were obtained in a study of patients and donors after allogeneic stem cell transplantation. Germline V CDR1 and CDR2: MNHNY, SVGAGI (reference sequence). CDR3 length: 16 amino acids. Trimming took off 4 bases at V and 5 bases at J, with 18 bases between the two ends. Sequenced material: blood, either unsorted or a sorted T cell fraction (not recorded which). The receptor's source is a human donor who was either an allogeneic HSCT recipient or a stem cell or donor lymphocyte infusion donor (not recorded which). It is not recorded whose cells these are; they may come from a transplant donor. This chain uses TRBV6-6 with TRBJ1-5, with D possibly TRBD1 on 6 matching bases. The chain's CDR3 is CASSSRQVLGDQPQHF. CDR3 bases: TGTGCCAGCAGTTCTCGACAGGTTCTAGGTGATCAGCCCCAGCATTTT.